At least ten counts were recorded for the clone carrying this T cell receptor beta chain. Antigen unknown. TCRdb analysed the reads with MiXCR anew, one entry per CDR3 protein. This repertoire shows about 900,000 distinct CDR3 sequences, around 32% found once; its top ten account for over 12%. This CDR3 contains 17 residues. Germline loops: CDR1 SGHTA, CDR2 FQGNSA. The V gene lost 0 bases and the J gene lost 4 bases, with 18 bases spanning the gap. These data belong to a study of T cell repertoires in cytomegalovirus infection. Study context: Epitope selection comprised recently identified HLA-C-restricted CMV epitopes and well-studied HLA-B-restricted CMV epitopes. Carrying CMV and the relevant HLA type showed in public TCR beta signatures. Study-level findings and limits: In two of eight donors, the top clonotype was HLA-C-restricted CMV-specific. Summed public TCR beta family frequency identified CMV carriers bearing the relevant HLA.

The receptor comes from a human donor in good health (CMV status not recorded). Some clones in this sample may be carry-over from other donors' samples. V gene TRBV7-2 combines with J gene TRBJ1-2; TRBD1 might be the D (6 bases). Sequences were derived from cultured CD8+ T cells from PBMCs, sampled from culture after CMV antigen stimulation. CDR3: CASSLALAGDLGYGYTF. The CDR3 region has the DNA TGTGCCAGCAGCTTAGCGCTGGCAGGGGATCTGGGCTATGGCTACACCTTC.